This entry lists 30 T cell receptor beta chains sequenced from one sample in a study of blood T cells in healthy people across ages. Through a sample-barcoded 5' primer and a J-beta primer mix, a second PCR was run for roughly 6 to 11 cycles. TCRdb processed the 5' RACE reads anew with MiXCR; each CDR3 protein has one entry. The sample contains 1.5 million to 2 million distinct CDR3 sequences, 49% of which appear only once. Sequences were obtained from blood. These receptors all come from a woman aged 40 to 50 in good health.

CDR3 residues: CSARQPGQYEQYF. CDR3 bases: TGCAGTGCTAGACAGCCAGGGCAGTACGAGCAGTACTTC. The chain has TRBV20-1 and TRBJ2-4; D is perhaps TRBD1 (5 bases). The J call may be wrong; the DNA end is better matched by TRBJ2-7. The germline CDR1 and CDR2 sequences are DFQATT and SNEGSKA (reference sequence). CDR3 length: 13 amino acids.

The rearrangement uses TRBV5-1 and TRBJ1-1; D may be TRBD1 (6 bases). The CDR3 runs to 16 residues. Germline V gene sequence: CDR1 SGHRS, CDR2 YFSETQ. V was cut by 4 bases and J by 1 base, with 17 bases left in between. In DNA, the CDR3 is TGCGCCAGCAGCAGGACAGTTAGTGGCGCGAACACTGAAGCTTTCTTT. Its protein product is CASSRTVSGANTEAFF.

In the case of this clonotype: The junction differs from germline at one of its ends, possibly a read error. This rearrangement joins TRBV12-3 or TRBV12-4 to TRBJ2-1, with D maybe TRBD2 (7 bases). The CDR3 consists of 13 residues. The CDR3 is CVSSPSPGGQEFF. The CDR3 bases are TGTGTCAGCAGTCCGAGCCCCGGGGGGCAAGAGTTCTTC.

This chain connects TRBV2 to TRBJ2-7; a weak D match, TRBD1 (5 bases). The DNA matches TRBJ2-5 better at its end, which makes the J call doubtful. This CDR3 comprises 14 residues. Germline CDR1 and CDR2: SNHLY and FYNNEI. CDR3 amino acids: CASSLGQRSETQYF. The CDR3 bases are TGTGCCAGCAGTCTAGGACAACGAAGCGAGACCCAGTACTTC.

The rearrangement uses TRBV10-3 and TRBJ2-1; unclear D gene. The CDR3 runs 18 residues. V was trimmed by 8 bases and J by 0 bases, leaving 23 bases between them. Germline V lookup: CDR1 ENHRY, CDR2 SYGVKD. The CDR3 coding sequence is TGTGCCATCCGAAATGTGCCCGGCGCGAGAGGCTCCTACAATGAGCAGTTCTTC. Translating it yields CAIRNVPGARGSYNEQFF.

J is TRBJ2-3 and V is TRBV5-4, with 12 bases aligning to TRBD2. V lost 4 bases, J lost 5 bases, and 14 bases stayed unmatched. The CDR3 loop spans 18 amino acids. Germline V CDR1 and CDR2: SGHNT, YYREEE (reference sequence). CDR3 residues: CASSPRRTSGVGVDTQYF. The DNA for the CDR3 is TGTGCCAGCAGCCCGCGACGGACTAGCGGGGTGGGCGTAGATACGCAGTATTTT. Full variable domain (rest looked up from reference TRBV5-4 and TRBJ2-3): ETGVTQSPTHLIKTRGQQVTLRCSSQSGHNTVSWYQQALGQGPQFIFQYYREEENGRGNFPPRFSGLQFPNYSSELNVNALELDDSALYLCASSPRRTSGVGVDTQYFGPGTRLTVL.

The chain combines TRBV10-3 with TRBJ2-4; no clear D gene. In germline, CDR1 is ENHRY, CDR2 SYGVKD. Trimming removed 0 bases from V and 12 bases from J, with 9 bases in between. This CDR3 is built from 12 residues. CDR3 sequence (DNA): TGTGCCATCAGTGAGTCTGAAGCCAATCAGTACTTC. As protein: CAISESEANQYF.

This chain uses TRBV28 with TRBJ1-5; 7 nucleotides align to TRBD1. Germline lookup yields CDR1 MDHEN and CDR2 SYDVKM. The CDR3 consists of 17 residues. J gave up 3 bases and V 4 bases, and 12 bases lay outside the gene matches. The CDR3 nucleotides read TGTGCCAGCAGTTCTGGTTGGGTTGGGACAGTCAATCAGCCCCAGCATTTT. Residues: CASSSGWVGTVNQPQHF.

The chain employs TRBV6-1 and TRBJ1-2, with D possibly being TRBD1 (5 bases). From germline, CDR1 is MNHNS and CDR2 SASEGT. V lost 1 base to trimming and J lost 6 bases, with 18 bases between them. The CDR3 totals 16 residues. CDR3 DNA sequence: TGTGCCAGCAGTGAAGTTATTCAGGGCAGGCTGAATGGCTACACCTTC. This codes for CASSEVIQGRLNGYTF.

The chain carries TRBV4-3 and TRBJ2-7; 13 bases line up with TRBD2. The CDR3 extends over 15 amino acids. In germline, CDR1 is LGHNA, CDR2 YSLEER. V shed 3 bases and J 4 bases; nucleotides not matched to a gene: 3. DNA for the CDR3: TGCGCCAGCAGCCACCAACTAGCGGGGGGGTACGAGCAGTACTTC. Translation gives CASSHQLAGGYEQYF.

The chain uses TRBV27 and TRBJ2-5, with 11 bases lining up with TRBD2. Germline V gene sequence: CDR1 MNHEY, CDR2 SMNVEV (reference sequence). The CDR3 has 17 residues. Trimming cost V 3 bases and J 2 bases; bases outside gene matches: 8. The CDR3 here is CASSFGWLAGGQETQYF. The DNA of the CDR3 is TGTGCCAGCAGTTTCGGGTGGCTAGCGGGGGGTCAAGAGACCCAGTACTTC.

This chain joins TRBV9 and TRBJ2-1; D gene ambiguous. The CDR3 extends over 15 amino acids. The V gene's germline CDR1 is SGDLS and CDR2 YYNGEE. Trimming cost V 0 bases and J 6 bases, with 13 bases left between them. The DNA of the CDR3 is TGTGCCAGCAGCGTAGACGTTTCCCCTGCCAATGAGCAGTTCTTC. Translating it yields CASSVDVSPANEQFF. Full variable domain (remainder filled in from reference TRBV9 and TRBJ2-1): DSGVTQTPKHLITATGQRVTLRCSPRSGDLSVYWYQQSLDQGLQFLIQYYNGEERAKGNILERFSAQQFPDLHSELNLSSLELGDSALYFCASSVDVSPANEQFFGPGTRLTVL.

This chain links TRBV12-3 or TRBV12-4 with TRBJ2-3; the match to TRBD2 covers 12 bases. This CDR3 contains 15 residues. J lost 8 bases, V lost 4 bases, and 7 bases had no gene match. Written as DNA, the CDR3 is TGTGCCAGCAGTTGGACTAGCGGGGTCCGGGGTACGCAGTATTTT. Its translation is CASSWTSGVRGTQYF.

This clonotype was seen many times. Here the CDR3 reads CSAIARRYSTDTQYF. Here the CDR3 DNA reads TGCAGTGCTATTGCCAGGCGTTATAGCACAGATACGCAGTATTTT. The chain combines TRBV20-1 with TRBJ2-3; unclear D gene. The germline V gene encodes CDR1 DFQATT and CDR2 SNEGSKA (reference sequence). V was pared by 4 bases and J by 0 bases, with 14 bases between. CDR3 length: 15 residues.

Comments on this clonotype: The junction departs from the called germline gene at one end, perhaps through a read error. The chain is built from TRBV28 and TRBJ2-1, with 8 nucleotides matching TRBD2. Germline assignment: CDR1 MDHEN and CDR2 SYDVKM. This CDR3 has 14 amino acids. CDR3 region: CVSSRAGAGNEQFF. The CDR3 nucleotides are TGTGTCAGCAGCCGAGCGGGGGCCGGCAATGAGCAGTTCTTC.

This clonotype was seen more than once but under ten times. The chain joins TRBV20-1 to TRBJ1-2, with D unclear. Germline CDR1 reads DFQATT; CDR2 reads SNEGSKA (reference sequence). This CDR3 has 12 residues. CDR3 in amino acids: CNIRVSVGGYTF. CDR3 nucleotide sequence: TGCAATATTCGTGTGTCGGTGGGTGGCTACACCTTC.

This clonotype was counted once. The rearrangement joins TRBV5-1 to TRBJ1-2; D ambiguous. The CDR3 spans 13 residues. CDR1 is SGHRS, CDR2 YFSETQ, per germline. Trimming pared 4 bases from V and 6 bases from J, leaving 13 bases between. The CDR3 DNA reads TGCGCCAGCAGCCCGGTCGGTGGCCATGGCTACACCTTC. It is translated as CASSPVGGHGYTF. The full variable domain, in which reference TRBV5-1 and TRBJ1-2 provide the parts outside the CDR3, is KAGVTQTPRYLIKTRGQQVTLSCSPISGHRSVSWYQQTPGQGLQFLFEYFSETQRNKGNFPGRFSGRQFSNSRSEMNVSTLELGDSALYLCASSPVGGHGYTFGSGTRLTVV.

This clonotype was recorded a few times. The CDR3: CATSQGQGNIQYF. The CDR3 DNA follows: TGTGCCACCAGCCAAGGACAGGGGAACATTCAGTACTTC. This chain joins TRBV15 and TRBJ2-4; 9 bases fit TRBD1. With V trimmed by 5 bases and J by 7 bases, 3 bases remained unmatched. The CDR3 length is 13 residues. The V gene's germline CDR1 is LNHNV and CDR2 YYDKDF (reference sequence).

The chain is built from TRBV4-3 and TRBJ2-7; 12 positions agree with TRBD2. J gave up 7 bases and V 5 bases, and 12 bases lay outside the gene matches. The length of the CDR3 is 16 residues. Looked up from germline, CDR1 is LGHNA and CDR2 is YSLEER. CDR3 in amino acids: CASSGWGTSGPPEQYF. Here the CDR3 DNA reads TGCGCCAGCAGCGGGTGGGGGACTAGCGGGCCCCCTGAGCAGTACTTC.

The chain carries TRBV7-9 and TRBJ1-1; D uncertain. There are 14 residues in the CDR3. The V end lost 5 bases, the J end lost 1 base, and 11 bases lay between the germline ends. In germline, CDR1 is SEHNR, CDR2 FQNEAQ (reference sequence). The CDR3: CASSLPGRNTEAFF. The CDR3 coding sequence is TGTGCCAGCAGCCTCCCGGGAAGGAACACTGAAGCTTTCTTT.

This clonotype appeared a few times. One junction end does not reproduce the germline sequence, and a read error may be involved. The chain recombines TRBV6-1 with TRBJ2-7, with D perhaps TRBD1 or TRBD2 (5 bases each). This CDR3 is built from 16 residues. Germline CDR1 MNHNS, CDR2 SASEGT. CDR3 residues: CASSQAAGWGSYEQYF. The CDR3, as DNA: TGTGCCAGCAGTCAAGCCGCGGGCTGGGGGTCCTACGAGCAGTACTTC.

This chain connects TRBV6-2 or TRBV6-3 to TRBJ2-4; 9 bases map to TRBD1. The CDR3 is made up of 19 amino acids. In germline, CDR1 is MNHEY, CDR2 SVGEGT. The V gene end was trimmed by 4 bases and the J gene end by 1 base; junction bases not matched to a gene: 14. CDR3 region: CASSSPGGTGLWAKNIQYF. The CDR3, as DNA: TGTGCCAGCAGTTCGCCCGGCGGGACAGGGTTATGGGCCAAAAACATTCAGTACTTC.

The chain carries TRBV5-1 and TRBJ2-3; D perhaps matches TRBD1 (6 bases). V lost 1 base and J 0 bases, leaving 12 bases between the germline ends. Germline V CDR1 and CDR2: SGHRS, YFSETQ. This CDR3 region has 16 residues. The CDR3 bases are TGCGCCAGCAGCTTGTCCCACAGGGCTAGCACAGATACGCAGTATTTT. Encoded protein: CASSLSHRASTDTQYF.

The J gene is TRBJ2-1, the V gene TRBV6-1; D is uncertain. V was cut by 3 bases and J by 11 bases, with 5 bases left in between. CDR1 and CDR2 from the germline V gene are MNHNS and SASEGT. The CDR3 extends over 10 amino acids. In nucleotides, the CDR3 is TGTGCCAGCAGTGATTTTCAGCAGTTCTTC. It translates to CASSDFQQFF.

The table lists this clonotype with a few counts. V usage is TRBV4-1 and J usage is TRBJ2-5; TRBD2 matches at 8 bases. CDR1 MGHRA and CDR2 YSYEKL come from the germline V gene. This CDR3 comprises 15 residues. The V segment lost 5 bases and the J segment 0 bases; nucleotides outside the gene matches: 5. CDR3 loop: CASSSRRGDQETQYF. The CDR3 DNA reads TGCGCCAGCAGCTCCCGGCGGGGGGACCAAGAGACCCAGTACTTC.

V usage is TRBV5-1 and J usage is TRBJ2-5; D may correspond to TRBD1 or TRBD2 (6 bases each). The germline V gene has CDR1 SGHRS and CDR2 YFSETQ. Trimming left V 3 bases short and J 3 bases short, with 15 bases between. The CDR3 is made up of 15 amino acids. The CDR3 protein is CASSWEAAGEETQYF. As DNA, the CDR3 is TGCGCCAGCAGCTGGGAGGCGGCAGGGGAAGAGACCCAGTACTTC.

This chain uses TRBV6-2 or TRBV6-3 with TRBJ2-4; 11 positions match TRBD1. CDR3 size: 14 residues. Germline lookup yields CDR1 MNHEY and CDR2 SVGEGT. With 5 bases clipped from V and 6 bases from J, the junction kept 3 bases outside the gene matches. The CDR3 here is CASSRDRGVNIQYF. The CDR3 nucleotides are TGTGCCAGCAGTCGGGACAGGGGGGTAAACATTCAGTACTTC.

The rearrangement joins TRBV9 to TRBJ2-1, with TRBD1 matching over 9 bases. This CDR3 contains 15 residues. The germline V gene encodes CDR1 SGDLS and CDR2 YYNGEE. V lost 3 bases and J lost 7; bases outside the gene matches: 8. CDR3: CASSAPPGQGNEQFF. The DNA of the CDR3 is TGTGCCAGCAGCGCCCCCCCGGGACAGGGAAATGAGCAGTTCTTC.

This clonotype has more than one count but fewer than ten. The rearrangement joins TRBV7-2 to TRBJ2-5; unclear D gene. The CDR3 totals 12 residues. The V end was cut by 4 bases, the J end by 3 bases, with 6 bases between. CDR1 is SGHTA, CDR2 FQGNSA, per germline. The CDR3 coding sequence is TGTGCCAGCAGCTCCACTAAAGAGACCCAGTACTTC. This sequence encodes CASSSTKETQYF.

This chain links TRBV15 with TRBJ1-5; 7 nucleotides line up with TRBD1. The trim removed 0 bases at V and 6 bases at J, leaving 11 bases unmatched. The CDR3 length is 17 residues. The germline V gene has CDR1 LNHNV and CDR2 YYDKDF (reference sequence). CDR3 sequence reads: CATSRDLGQVRAQPQHF. CDR3 DNA sequence: TGTGCCACCAGCAGAGATCTAGGACAGGTCAGGGCTCAGCCCCAGCATTTT.